This T cell receptor beta chain was obtained from a study of vaccination effects on CD4 cells after COVID-19. Study-level information: Sampling occurred a median 72 days post second dose, range 14 to 241.

V lost 3 bases and J 3 bases, leaving 11 bases between the germline ends. The CDR3 consists of 14 residues. Germline CDR1 is SEHNR and CDR2 is FQNEAQ (reference sequence). The sample holds one count of this clone. The target antigen is unknown. Assay used: immunoSEQ multiplex PCR; TCRdb lists only in-frame clones, some missing. The table lists about 72,000 clones, about 80% of them singletons. Under the ViraFEST assay, PBMC were stimulated with viral peptide pools so that antigen-specific CD4+ T cells expanded. Sequencing was performed afterwards. Scientists isolated CD4+ T cells after a roughly nine-day culture period ended. Either the BNT162b2 or mRNA-1273 vaccine was given to participants in two doses. None of these healthy vaccinees had been infected with SARS-CoV-2 before vaccination. On both days 3 and 7, half of the culture medium was replaced with IL-2 medium.

The sample here was CD4+ T cells from PBMCs cultured with HCoV-229E spike peptides, taken after COVID-19 vaccination. The TCR originated in a human donor who received a COVID-19 vaccine. The chain joins TRBV7-9 to TRBJ1-1; D gene unclear. The CDR3 sequence is CASSFSVRDTEAFF. CDR3 DNA: TGTGCCAGCAGCTTTAGCGTGAGGGACACTGAAGCTTTCTTT.